This is a list of T cell receptor beta chains from one sample in a study of CD8 T cells in Susac syndrome. TCRdb processed the immunoSEQ multiplex PCR reads anew with MiXCR; each CDR3 protein has one entry. The sample holds around 59,000 distinct CDR3 sequences; roughly nine tenths are singletons and the top ten take just under 0.2%. Input material: CD8+ T cells from PBMCs. The receptors stem from a human donor in good health. CDR3s include the opening cysteine and the closing phenylalanine or tryptophan. Fields, in order: D gene, V gene, J gene, CDR3 length, clone size, CDR3 protein, CDR3 DNA. The D gene is left open where the match is weak. Clone size is stated in some rows and not others, as once, few, many or a class when expanded.

>.|TRBV4-1|TRBJ2-1|12|.
CASSPRNNEQFF
TGCGCCAGCAGCCCCCGTAACAATGAGCAGTTCTTC
>.|TRBV5-1|TRBJ2-1|14|.
CASSAEGVGGEQFF
TGCGCCAGCAGCGCCGAGGGGGTTGGCGGTGAGCAGTTCTTC
>TRBD2|TRBV12-3/TRBV12-4|TRBJ2-7|14|.
CASRGEGPNYEQYF
TGTGCCAGCAGGGGGGAGGGACCGAACTACGAGCAGTACTTC
>.|TRBV29-1|TRBJ2-3|13|.
CSVGAAEQAVGNF
TGCAGCGTTGGGGCCGCCGAGCAGGCTGTCGGGAATTTT
>.|TRBV7-6|TRBJ2-6|16|.
CASSLAAGAGANVLTF
TGTGCCAGCAGCTTAGCTGCAGGGGCCGGGGCCAACGTCCTGACTTTC
>.|TRBV20-1|TRBJ2-7|14|.
CSASSSVSTYEQYF
TGCAGTGCTAGTTCCTCCGTTAGTACCTACGAGCAGTACTTC
>TRBD2|TRBV4-2|TRBJ2-1|15|once
CASSQDGLAGDEQFF
TGTGCCAGCAGCCAAGATGGCCTAGCGGGCGATGAGCAGTTCTTC
>TRBD1|TRBV7-9|TRBJ2-3|17|once
CASSRGQGDLSTDTQYF
TGTGCCAGCAGCCGAGGACAGGGGGACCTAAGCACAGATACGCAGTATTTT
>.|TRBV7-8|TRBJ2-3|15|once
CASRKRVLPSDTQYF
TGTGCCAGCAGGAAGCGGGTACTGCCATCAGATACGCAGTATTTT
>.|TRBV10-3|TRBJ2-1|13|.
CAMSSLSYNEQFF
TGTGCCATGTCGTCTCTCTCCTACAATGAGCAGTTCTTC
>TRBD1|TRBV20-1|TRBJ1-6|17|.
CSARVWDRGSYNSPLHF
TGCAGTGCTAGAGTATGGGACAGGGGGTCCTATAATTCACCCCTCCACTTT
>.|TRBV4-1|TRBJ2-4|17|.
CASSQVLSADPKNIQYF
TGCGCCAGCAGCCAAGTTCTCTCAGCGGACCCAAAAAACATTCAGTACTTC
>.|TRBV6-5|TRBJ1-1|11|.
CASGGGPEAFF
TGTGCCAGCGGGGGGGGCCCTGAAGCTTTCTTT
>.|TRBV6-6|TRBJ1-1|13|.
CASSYGQNTEAFF
TGTGCCAGCAGTTACGGACAAAACACTGAAGCTTTCTTT
>TRBD1|TRBV29-1|TRBJ2-7|13|once
CSVKDRKTYEQYF
TGCAGCGTTAAGGACAGGAAAACCTACGAGCAGTACTTC
>.|TRBV29-1|TRBJ1-2|15|.
CSVEAGRKVNYGYTF
TGCAGCGTTGAGGCGGGACGGAAAGTTAACTATGGCTACACCTTC
>.|TRBV5-4|TRBJ2-7|15|few
CASSLVPFSSYEQYF
TGTGCCAGCAGCTTAGTGCCATTCTCCTCCTACGAGCAGTACTTC
>.|TRBV4-1|TRBJ1-5|15|once
CASSQRTGINQPQHF
TGCGCCAGCAGCCAACGTACAGGGATCAATCAGCCCCAGCATTTT
>.|TRBV3-1|TRBJ2-3|13|.
CASSQDPEDTQYF
TGTGCCAGCAGCCAAGATCCTGAGGATACGCAGTATTTT
>.|TRBV6-2/TRBV6-3|TRBJ2-1|14|once
CASGIGGAYNEQFF
TGTGCCAGCGGCATCGGGGGAGCGTACAATGAGCAGTTCTTC
>TRBD1|TRBV5-1|TRBJ2-7|14|.
CASSHRDRAYEQYF
TGCGCCAGCAGCCACCGGGACAGGGCCTACGAGCAGTACTTC
>.|TRBV10-1|TRBJ2-3|14|.
CASSESGVADTQYF
TGCGCCAGCAGTGAGTCAGGCGTTGCAGATACGCAGTATTTT